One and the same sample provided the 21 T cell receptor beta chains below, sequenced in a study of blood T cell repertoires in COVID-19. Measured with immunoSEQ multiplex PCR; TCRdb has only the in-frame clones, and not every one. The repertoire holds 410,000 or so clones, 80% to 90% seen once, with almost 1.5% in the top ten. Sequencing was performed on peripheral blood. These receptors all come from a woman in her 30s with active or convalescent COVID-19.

The CDR3 bases are TGTGCCAGCAGCTTTTTCTCGGCGGTTGGTGCAGATACGCAGTATTTT. Translating it yields CASSFFSAVGADTQYF. V is TRBV7-9 and J is TRBJ2-3; D not certain. Germline CDR1 reads SEHNR; CDR2 reads FQNEAQ (reference sequence). The CDR3 loop spans 16 amino acids. V was cut by 3 bases and J by 4 bases, with 17 bases left in between.

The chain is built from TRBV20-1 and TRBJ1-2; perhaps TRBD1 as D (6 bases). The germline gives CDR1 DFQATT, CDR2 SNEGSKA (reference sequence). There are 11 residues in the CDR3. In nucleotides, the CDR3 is TGCAGGGCACAGGGTGACTATGGCTACACCTTC. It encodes CRAQGDYGYTF.

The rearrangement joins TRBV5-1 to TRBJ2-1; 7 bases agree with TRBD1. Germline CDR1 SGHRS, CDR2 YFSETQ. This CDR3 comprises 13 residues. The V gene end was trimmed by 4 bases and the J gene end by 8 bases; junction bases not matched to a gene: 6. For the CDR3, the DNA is TGCGCCAGCAGCCAACACAGGGGCGATGAGCAGTTCTTC. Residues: CASSQHRGDEQFF.

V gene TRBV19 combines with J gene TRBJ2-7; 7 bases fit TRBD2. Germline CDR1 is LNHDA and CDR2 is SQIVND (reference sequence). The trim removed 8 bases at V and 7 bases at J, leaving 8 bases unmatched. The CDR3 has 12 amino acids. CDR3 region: CASAGLGGEQYF. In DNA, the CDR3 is TGTGCCAGTGCAGGATTGGGGGGGGAGCAGTACTTC.

Here the CDR3 reads CAISETGADTQYF. CDR3 bases: TGTGCCATCAGTGAGACAGGGGCAGATACGCAGTATTTT. The rearrangement links TRBV10-3 to TRBJ2-3, with 7 nucleotides matching TRBD1. This CDR3 has 13 residues. The trim removed 2 bases at V and 4 bases at J, leaving 0 bases unmatched. Germline lookup yields CDR1 ENHRY and CDR2 SYGVKD.

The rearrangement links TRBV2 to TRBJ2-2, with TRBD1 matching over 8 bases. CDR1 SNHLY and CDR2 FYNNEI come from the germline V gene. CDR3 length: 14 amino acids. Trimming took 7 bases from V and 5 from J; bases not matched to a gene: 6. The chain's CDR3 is CASTGTGSTGELFF. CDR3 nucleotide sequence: TGTGCCAGCACCGGGACAGGATCTACCGGGGAGCTGTTTTTT.

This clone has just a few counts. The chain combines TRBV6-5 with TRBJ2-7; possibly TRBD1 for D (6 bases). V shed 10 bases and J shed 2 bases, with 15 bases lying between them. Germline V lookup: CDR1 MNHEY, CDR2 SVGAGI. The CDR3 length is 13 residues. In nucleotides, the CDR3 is TGTGCCACCCTAAGAGGGGGAACCTACGAGCAGTACTTC. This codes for CATLRGGTYEQYF.

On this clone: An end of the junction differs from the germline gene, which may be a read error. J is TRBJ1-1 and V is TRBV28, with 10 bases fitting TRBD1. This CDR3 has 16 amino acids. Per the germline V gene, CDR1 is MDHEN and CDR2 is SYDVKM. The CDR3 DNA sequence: TGTGCCAGCAGCTTATGGACAGGGGGGGTGAACACTGAAGCTTTCTTT. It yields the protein CASSLWTGGVNTEAFF.

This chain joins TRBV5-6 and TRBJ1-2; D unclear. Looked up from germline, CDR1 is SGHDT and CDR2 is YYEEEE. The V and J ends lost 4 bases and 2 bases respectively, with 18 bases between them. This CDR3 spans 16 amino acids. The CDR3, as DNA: TGTGCCAGCAGCGCATTCGGGTATCTAGAGAACTATGGCTACACCTTC. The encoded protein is CASSAFGYLENYGYTF.

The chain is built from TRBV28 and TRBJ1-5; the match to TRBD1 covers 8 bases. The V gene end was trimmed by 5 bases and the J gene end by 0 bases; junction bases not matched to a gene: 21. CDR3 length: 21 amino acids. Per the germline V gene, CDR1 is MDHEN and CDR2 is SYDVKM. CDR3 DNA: TGTGCCAGCAGTCTTATTTTGGACCCGGGACAGGACCACTATAGCAATCAGCCCCAGCATTTT. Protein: CASSLILDPGQDHYSNQPQHF.

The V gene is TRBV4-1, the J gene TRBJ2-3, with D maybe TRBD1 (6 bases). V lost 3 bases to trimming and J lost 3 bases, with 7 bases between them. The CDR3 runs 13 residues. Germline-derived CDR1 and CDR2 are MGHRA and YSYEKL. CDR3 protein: CASSQQGTDTQYF. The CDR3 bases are TGCGCCAGCAGCCAGCAGGGGACAGATACGCAGTATTTT.

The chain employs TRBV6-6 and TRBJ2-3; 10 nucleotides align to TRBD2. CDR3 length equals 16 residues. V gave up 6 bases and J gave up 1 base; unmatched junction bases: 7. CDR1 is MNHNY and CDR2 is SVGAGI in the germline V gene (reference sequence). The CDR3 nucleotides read TGTGCCAGCAGGTCCTGGACTAGCGGACGCACAGATACGCAGTATTTT. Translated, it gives CASRSWTSGRTDTQYF.

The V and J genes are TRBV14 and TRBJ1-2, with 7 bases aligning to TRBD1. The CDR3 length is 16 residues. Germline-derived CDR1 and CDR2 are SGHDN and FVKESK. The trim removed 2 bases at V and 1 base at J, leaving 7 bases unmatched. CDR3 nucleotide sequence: TGTGCCAGCAGCCAACTTATGGGACAGAATAACTATGGCTACACCTTC. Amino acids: CASSQLMGQNNYGYTF.

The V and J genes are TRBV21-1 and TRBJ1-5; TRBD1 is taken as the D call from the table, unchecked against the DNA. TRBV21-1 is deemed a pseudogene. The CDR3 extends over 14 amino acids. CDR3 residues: CASTRTGDNQPQHF. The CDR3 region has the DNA TGTGCCAGCACAAGGACAGGAGACAATCAGCCCCAGCATTTT.

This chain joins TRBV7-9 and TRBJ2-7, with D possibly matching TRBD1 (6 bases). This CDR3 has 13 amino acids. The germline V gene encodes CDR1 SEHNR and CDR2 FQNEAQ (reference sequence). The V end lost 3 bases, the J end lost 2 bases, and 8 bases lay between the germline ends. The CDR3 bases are TGTGCCAGCAGCTTTAAGGGGGCCTACGAGCAGTACTTC. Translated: CASSFKGAYEQYF.

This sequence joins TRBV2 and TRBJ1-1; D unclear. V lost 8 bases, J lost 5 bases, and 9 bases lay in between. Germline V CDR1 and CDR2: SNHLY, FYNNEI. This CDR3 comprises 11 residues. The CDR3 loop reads CASGRRTEAFF. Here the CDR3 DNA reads TGTGCCAGCGGAAGGAGGACTGAAGCTTTCTTT.

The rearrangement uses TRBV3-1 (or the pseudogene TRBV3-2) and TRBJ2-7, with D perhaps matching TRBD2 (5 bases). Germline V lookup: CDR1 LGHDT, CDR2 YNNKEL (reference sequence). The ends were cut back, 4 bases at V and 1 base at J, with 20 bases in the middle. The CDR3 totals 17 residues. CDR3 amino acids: CASSPRIGSVTSYEQYF. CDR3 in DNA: TGTGCCAGCAGCCCGAGGATCGGTAGCGTCACTTCCTACGAGCAGTACTTC.

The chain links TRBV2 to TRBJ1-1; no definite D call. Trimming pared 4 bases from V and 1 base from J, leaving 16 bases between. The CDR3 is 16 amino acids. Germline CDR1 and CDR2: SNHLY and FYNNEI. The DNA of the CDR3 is TGTGCCAGCAGTGTTGCAGACTACTGGGGGAACACTGAAGCTTTCTTT. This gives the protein CASSVADYWGNTEAFF. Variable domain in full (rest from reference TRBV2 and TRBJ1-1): EPEVTQTPSHQVTQMGQEVILRCVPISNHLYFYWYRQILGQKVEFLVSFYNNEISEKSEIFDDQFSVERPDGSNFTLKIRSTKLEDSAMYFCASSVADYWGNTEAFFGQGTRLTVV.

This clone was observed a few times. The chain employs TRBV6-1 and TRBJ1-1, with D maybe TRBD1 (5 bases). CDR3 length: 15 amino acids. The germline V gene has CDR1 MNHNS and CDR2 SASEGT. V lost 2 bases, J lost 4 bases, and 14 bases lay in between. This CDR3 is CASSEHQGGSTEAFF. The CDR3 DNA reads TGTGCCAGCAGTGAACACCAGGGAGGCAGCACTGAAGCTTTCTTT.

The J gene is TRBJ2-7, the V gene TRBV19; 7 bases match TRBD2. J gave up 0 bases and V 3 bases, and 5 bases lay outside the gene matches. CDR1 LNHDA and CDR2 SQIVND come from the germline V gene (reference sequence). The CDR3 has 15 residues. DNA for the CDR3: TGTGCCAGTAGTATTGGGAGCGGGACCTCCTACGAGCAGTACTTC. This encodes CASSIGSGTSYEQYF.

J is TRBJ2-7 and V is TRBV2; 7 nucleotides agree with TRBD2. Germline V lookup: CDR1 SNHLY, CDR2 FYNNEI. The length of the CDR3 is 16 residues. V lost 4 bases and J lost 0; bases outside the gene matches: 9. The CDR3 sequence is CASSGSPREFSYEQYF. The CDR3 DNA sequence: TGTGCCAGCAGTGGTTCCCCGCGGGAGTTCTCCTACGAGCAGTACTTC.